The 18 T cell receptor beta chains below come from one sample, sequenced in a study of early stage breast cancer tumors. Sequencing used immunoSEQ multiplex PCR; TCRdb keeps in-frame clones, though not all of them. The table has approximately 48,000 clones, 80% to 95% seen once; the top ten hold 5%. The sample comprised blood. The receptors derive from a person aged 70 to 80 with breast cancer.

The rearrangement joins TRBV2 to TRBJ2-1; D uncertain. The CDR3 runs 14 residues. Trimming stripped 4 bases from V and 6 bases from J, with 13 bases between. Germline V CDR1 and CDR2: SNHLY, FYNNEI. CDR3 region: CASSVRDSANEQFF. In DNA, the CDR3 is TGTGCCAGCAGTGTCCGCGACTCTGCCAATGAGCAGTTCTTC. Drawing the rest from reference TRBV2 and TRBJ2-1, the complete variable domain is EPEVTQTPSHQVTQMGQEVILRCVPISNHLYFYWYRQILGQKVEFLVSFYNNEISEKSEIFDDQFSVERPDGSNFTLKIRSTKLEDSAMYFCASSVRDSANEQFFGPGTRLTVL.

This rearrangement joins TRBV10-3 to TRBJ2-7; 9 bases agree with TRBD1. With V trimmed by 3 bases and J by 6 bases, 9 bases remained unmatched. Per the germline V gene, CDR1 is ENHRY and CDR2 is SYGVKD. The CDR3 loop spans 15 amino acids. In DNA, the CDR3 is TGTGCCATCAGTGAATTAGGGACAGGGTCCACCGAGCAGTACTTC. This gives the protein CAISELGTGSTEQYF.

This rearrangement joins TRBV5-1 to TRBJ2-5; 9 nucleotides match TRBD1. V shed 6 bases, J shed 2 bases, and the junction held 5 bases outside the gene matches. The germline CDR1 and CDR2 sequences are SGHRS and YFSETQ. The CDR3 is made up of 14 amino acids. CDR3 in amino acids: CASNGQGQQETQYF. The CDR3 nucleotides are TGCGCCAGCAACGGACAGGGGCAACAAGAGACCCAGTACTTC. The full variable domain, with the rest looked up from reference TRBV5-1 and TRBJ2-5, is KAGVTQTPRYLIKTRGQQVTLSCSPISGHRSVSWYQQTPGQGLQFLFEYFSETQRNKGNFPGRFSGRQFSNSRSEMNVSTLELGDSALYLCASNGQGQQETQYFGPGTRLLVL.

V is TRBV7-9 and J is TRBJ2-5, with TRBD2 identical over 14 bases. The ends lost 8 bases at V and 2 bases at J; junction bases unmatched: 4. The CDR3 totals 15 residues. Germline lookup yields CDR1 SEHNR and CDR2 FQNEAQ (reference sequence). The CDR3 DNA is TGTGCCAGCGGCCGACTAGCGGGGGGGCAAGAGACCCAGTACTTC. Translated, it gives CASGRLAGGQETQYF.

The chain couples TRBV9 to TRBJ2-2; D uncertain. The V end was cut by 1 base, the J end by 3 bases, with 4 bases between. This CDR3 spans 13 amino acids. Germline CDR1 SGDLS, CDR2 YYNGEE. CDR3 in amino acids: CASSVPYTGELFF. The DNA of the CDR3 is TGTGCCAGCAGCGTACCGTACACCGGGGAGCTGTTTTTT.

The chain has TRBV11-2 and TRBJ2-5; 7 bases are shared with TRBD2. The length of the CDR3 is 14 residues. After removal of 0 bases from V and 4 bases from J, the junction contained 2 bases not matched to a gene. The germline gives CDR1 SGHAT, CDR2 FQNNGV. CDR3 sequence (DNA): TGTGCCAGCAGCTTAGAGGGAGGGAGAGAGACCCAGTACTTC. This sequence encodes CASSLEGGRETQYF. The entire variable domain, with the rest obtained from reference TRBV11-2 and TRBJ2-5, is as follows: EAGVAQSPRYKIIEKRQSVAFWCNPISGHATLYWYQQILGQGPKLLIQFQNNGVVDDSQLPKDRFSAERLKGVDSTLKIQPAKLEDSAVYLCASSLEGGRETQYFGPGTRLLVL.

The CDR3 DNA reads as TGTGCCTGGGACAGTTTCTCTGGAAACACCATATATTTT. Amino acid sequence: CAWDSFSGNTIYF. The chain has TRBV30 and TRBJ1-3, with D possibly TRBD1 on 5 matching bases. The CDR3 is made up of 13 amino acids. V lost 5 bases to trimming and J lost 0 bases, with 8 bases between them. Germline-derived CDR1 and CDR2 are GTSNPN and SVGIG (reference sequence).

The rearrangement links TRBV18 to TRBJ2-5; 13 bases line up with TRBD2. V lost 3 bases and J lost 3; bases outside the gene matches: 4. CDR1 KGHSH and CDR2 LQKENI come from the germline V gene. The CDR3 has 16 amino acids. CDR3 coding DNA: TGTGCCAGCTCACCCGGACTAGCGGGAGTGAAAGAGACCCAGTACTTC. Translation: CASSPGLAGVKETQYF.

Only one count was recorded for this clone. The chain is built from TRBV5-8 and TRBJ1-6; D gene uncertain. The V gene's germline CDR1 is SGHTS and CDR2 YDEGEE. This CDR3 spans 11 amino acids. V gave up 0 bases and J gave up 14 bases, with 6 bases separating them. The DNA for the CDR3 is TGTGCCAGCAGCTTGGTGGGCACCCTCCACTTT. It encodes CASSLVGTLHF.

The rearrangement links TRBV6-5 to TRBJ1-3; TRBD1 agrees at 8 bases. Germline V lookup: CDR1 MNHEY, CDR2 SVGAGI. The CDR3 runs 14 residues. V lost 8 bases, J lost 4 bases, and 7 bases stayed unmatched. CDR3 residues: CASGQGTLGNTIYF. The CDR3, as DNA: TGTGCCAGCGGACAGGGTACACTCGGAAACACCATATATTTT.

V and J are TRBV6-5 and TRBJ1-1; D gene unclear. In germline, CDR1 is MNHEY, CDR2 SVGAGI. The CDR3 is made up of 14 amino acids. V lost 0 bases and J 8 bases, leaving 13 bases between the germline ends. CDR3 sequence (DNA): TGTGCCAGCAGTTACTCGATGGGCAGTGCCGAAGCTTTCTTT. Amino acid sequence: CASSYSMGSAEAFF.

This clone appeared once. The chain joins TRBV9 to TRBJ2-5; 10 bases line up with TRBD2. V trimming: 0 bases; J trimming: 7 bases; junction bases outside the gene matches: 9. The CDR3 has 16 residues. Germline values: CDR1 SGDLS, CDR2 YYNGEE. For the CDR3, the DNA is TGTGCCAGCAGCGTAGCTACAGCGGGGGGGGGAGGGACCCAGTACTTC. Amino acid sequence: CASSVATAGGGGTQYF.

The CDR3 loop reads CASSLMTRDTEAFF. DNA of the CDR3: TGTGCCAGCTCACTTATGACCCGGGACACTGAAGCTTTCTTT. The V gene is TRBV18, the J gene TRBJ1-1; D is unresolved. V was trimmed by 4 bases and J by 3 bases, leaving 12 bases between them. Germline V CDR1 and CDR2: KGHSH, LQKENI. CDR3 length: 14 amino acids.

This clone was seen just once. The DNA of the CDR3 is TGTGCCAGCAGTTTCCCGACTAGCGGGGGGGAGGGAGATACGCAGTATTTT. Residues: CASSFPTSGGEGDTQYF. The rearrangement joins TRBV27 to TRBJ2-3; 14 positions agree with TRBD2. Losses at the gene ends were 3 bases for V and 5 bases for J; bases not matched to a gene: 7. CDR1 is MNHEY, CDR2 SMNVEV, per germline (reference sequence). The CDR3 spans 17 residues.

The V call is TRBV4-1, the J call TRBJ1-4, with D unclear. Germline V gene data show CDR1 as MGHRA and CDR2 as YSYEKL. CDR3 length: 13 amino acids. Between the trimmed V and J ends, which lost 1 base and 8 bases, there was a span of 8 bases. CDR3 nucleotides: TGCGCCAGCAGCCAAGGTCGACTAGAAAAACTGTTTTTT. Its translation: CASSQGRLEKLFF.

The chain recombines TRBV28 with TRBJ1-4; unclear D gene. CDR3 size: 14 residues. V lost 6 bases, J lost 8 bases, and 16 bases lay in between. Germline V gives CDR1 MDHEN, CDR2 SYDVKM. In DNA form, the CDR3 reads TGTGCCAGCAGAACGGGGAGGGTCGGAGAAAAACTGTTTTTT. The encoded protein is CASRTGRVGEKLFF.

The chain has TRBV7-2 and TRBJ1-4; 10 bases map to TRBD1. Trimming cost V 2 bases and J 5 bases; bases outside gene matches: 2. The CDR3 sequence is 15 residues long. Per the germline V gene, CDR1 is SGHTA and CDR2 is FQGNSA. The DNA of the CDR3 is TGTGCCAGCAGCTTACCGGGACAGGGGAATGAAAAACTGTTTTTT. It codes for CASSLPGQGNEKLFF.

The chain couples TRBV5-4 to TRBJ1-6, with no clear D. CDR1 and CDR2 from the germline V gene are SGHNT and YYREEE (reference sequence). Trimming removed 4 bases from V and 8 bases from J, with 13 bases in between. The CDR3 length is 14 residues. Written as DNA, the CDR3 is TGTGCCAGCAGCAAGGCCTCGGCGGATTCACCCCTCCACTTT. As protein: CASSKASADSPLHF.